Following are 24 T cell receptor beta chains from one sample sequenced in a study of chemoradiotherapy in HPV16-positive cancers. Sequencing used immunoSEQ multiplex PCR; TCRdb keeps in-frame clones, though not all of them. The table has about 7,900 clones, less than 90% seen once; the top ten hold approximately 3.4%. The sequenced sample was blood, obtained from a patient who underwent chemoradiotherapy. The receptors shown here come from a human donor with HPV-associated anogenital cancer.

The rearrangement joins TRBV2 to TRBJ1-1; 8 positions match TRBD1. The CDR3 has 11 residues. Per germline, CDR1 SNHLY and CDR2 FYNNEI. Unmatched junction bases numbered 0, after V lost 8 bases and J lost 4 bases. The CDR3 protein is CASQGATEAFF. CDR3 bases: TGTGCCAGCCAGGGGGCCACTGAAGCTTTCTTT. The full variable domain, with the rest looked up from reference TRBV2 and TRBJ1-1, is EPEVTQTPSHQVTQMGQEVILRCVPISNHLYFYWYRQILGQKVEFLVSFYNNEISEKSEIFDDQFSVERPDGSNFTLKIRSTKLEDSAMYFCASQGATEAFFGQGTRLTVV.

This chain uses TRBV6-6 with TRBJ2-5; 10 nucleotides line up with TRBD2. Germline V gene lookup returns CDR1 MNHNY and CDR2 SVGAGI (reference sequence). The CDR3 spans 15 residues. After removal of 3 bases from V and 4 bases from J, the junction contained 5 bases not matched to a gene. The DNA of the CDR3 is TGTGCCAGCAGTTATTCTAGCGGGAGATCAGAGACCCAGTACTTC. Translating it yields CASSYSSGRSETQYF.

This sequence joins TRBV11-1 and TRBJ1-6; TRBD1 might be the D (5 bases). This CDR3 comprises 16 residues. The germline V gene has CDR1 SGHAT and CDR2 FQDESV (reference sequence). V lost 5 bases to trimming and J lost 2 bases, with 13 bases between them. The CDR3 bases are TGTGCCAGCAGCCTCCTGGACACGGCCTATAATTCACCCCTCCACTTT. Its protein is CASSLLDTAYNSPLHF.

The chain joins TRBV6-6 to TRBJ1-1; the match to TRBD1 covers 7 bases. This CDR3 region has 13 residues. Per the germline V gene, CDR1 is MNHNY and CDR2 is SVGAGI (reference sequence). V lost 0 bases and J lost 8; bases outside the gene matches: 3. The chain's CDR3 is CASSYSGGQEAFF. In nucleotides, the CDR3 is TGTGCCAGCAGTTACTCAGGGGGACAGGAAGCTTTCTTT.

The chain combines TRBV6-4 with TRBJ2-3; D is possibly TRBD1 or TRBD2 (5 bases each). Germline assignment: CDR1 MRHNA and CDR2 SNTAGT. This CDR3 region has 14 residues. The V end was cut by 3 bases, the J end by 3 bases, with 10 bases between. CDR3 region: CASSDGGETDTQYF. The CDR3 region has the DNA TGTGCCAGCAGTGATGGGGGAGAGACAGATACGCAGTATTTT.

V usage is TRBV19 and J usage is TRBJ1-5; D is perhaps TRBD1 (5 bases). The germline V gene encodes CDR1 LNHDA and CDR2 SQIVND (reference sequence). The CDR3 sequence is 14 residues long. V gave up 9 bases and J gave up 1 base, with 13 bases separating them. CDR3 nucleotides: TGTGCCAGCTGGACTCGGGACAGCAATCAGCCCCAGCATTTT. This gives the protein CASWTRDSNQPQHF.

This chain connects TRBV14 to TRBJ1-4; maybe TRBD1 (5 bases). The germline V gene has CDR1 SGHDN and CDR2 FVKESK. V was pared by 3 bases and J by 7 bases, with 18 bases between. CDR3 length: 16 residues. The CDR3 DNA sequence: TGTGCCAGCAGCCAGACAGTCCGGAGTAAACTTGAAAAACTGTTTTTT. Its protein is CASSQTVRSKLEKLFF.

The V gene is TRBV11-3, the J gene TRBJ1-1, with TRBD1 identical over 11 bases. CDR3 length: 17 amino acids. V trimming: 5 bases; J trimming: 5 bases; junction bases outside the gene matches: 13. CDR1 is SGHNT, CDR2 YENEEA, per germline. The CDR3 DNA follows: TGTGCCAGCAGCCCCGGACAGGGGGCGGAGGGGTGGACTGAAGCTTTCTTT. This sequence encodes CASSPGQGAEGWTEAFF. Full variable domain (rest looked up from reference TRBV11-3 and TRBJ1-1): EAGVVQSPRYKIIEKKQPVAFWCNPISGHNTLYWYLQNLGQGPELLIRYENEEAVDDSQLPKDRFSAERLKGVDSTLKIQPAELGDSAVYLCASSPGQGAEGWTEAFFGQGTRLTVV.

The chain links TRBV14 to TRBJ2-1; D gene uncertain. This CDR3 comprises 14 residues. Per the germline V gene, CDR1 is SGHDN and CDR2 is FVKESK. V was pared by 4 bases and J by 0 bases, with 7 bases between. As DNA, the CDR3 is TGTGCCAGCAGCCGAGCCGGCTCCTACAATGAGCAGTTCTTC. Translating it yields CASSRAGSYNEQFF.

This chain links TRBV28 with TRBJ1-2; D is ambiguous. In germline, CDR1 is MDHEN, CDR2 SYDVKM. Between the trimmed V and J ends, which lost 1 base and 2 bases, there was a span of 32 bases. This CDR3 is 22 amino acids long. The CDR3 spells CASSLSPLGFHKGQTINYGYTF. Here the CDR3 DNA reads TGTGCCAGCAGTTTATCCCCGCTGGGCTTTCACAAAGGCCAGACGATAAACTATGGCTACACCTTC.

The V gene is TRBV27, the J gene TRBJ1-2; 9 bases are a match to TRBD1. The germline gives CDR1 MNHEY, CDR2 SMNVEV (reference sequence). With 3 bases clipped from V and 1 base from J, the junction kept 3 bases outside the gene matches. The CDR3 is made up of 15 amino acids. The DNA for the CDR3 is TGTGCCAGCAGTTTTGTGGGACAGGGTAACTATGGCTACACCTTC. Amino acid sequence: CASSFVGQGNYGYTF.

The genes are TRBV7-6 and TRBJ1-6; 7 bases match TRBD1. The CDR3 loop spans 13 amino acids. V dropped 3 bases and J dropped 9; count of bases not matched to a gene: 2. In germline, CDR1 is SGHVS, CDR2 FNYEAQ. CDR3 coding DNA: TGTGCCAGCAGCTTTGACAGGGCTTCACCCCTCCACTTT. Amino acid sequence: CASSFDRASPLHF.

The J gene is TRBJ1-2, the V gene TRBV20-1, with D unresolved. There are 11 residues in the CDR3. V was trimmed by 1 base and J by 8 bases, leaving 8 bases between them. Germline values: CDR1 DFQATT, CDR2 SNEGSKA (reference sequence). CDR3 protein: CSARVSEGYTF. The CDR3 nucleotides read TGCAGTGCTAGAGTCAGCGAGGGCTACACCTTC.

This clone was seen a single time. The chain couples TRBV5-1 to TRBJ1-4, with TRBD1 identical over 8 bases. The V segment lost 4 bases and the J segment 7 bases; nucleotides outside the gene matches: 3. The CDR3 loop spans 13 amino acids. From germline, CDR1 is SGHRS and CDR2 YFSETQ. The CDR3 region is CASSRGTGEKLFF. The CDR3 bases are TGCGCCAGCAGCCGCGGGACAGGTGAAAAACTGTTTTTT.

The chain links TRBV27 to TRBJ1-2; TRBD1 matches 7 bases. Unmatched junction bases numbered 18, after V lost 4 bases and J lost 4 bases. Germline values: CDR1 MNHEY, CDR2 SMNVEV (reference sequence). The length of the CDR3 is 18 residues. The CDR3 coding sequence is TGTGCCAGCAGTTCCACAGACGCAGACAGGGAGGTTCTCTATGGCTACACCTTC. This translates into CASSSTDADREVLYGYTF.

The chain employs TRBV5-4 and TRBJ2-1; the D gene is possibly TRBD2 (6 bases). Germline CDR1 reads SGHNT; CDR2 reads YYREEE (reference sequence). The CDR3 covers 13 residues. V was cut by 0 bases and J by 5 bases, with 6 bases left in between. CDR3: CASSLGLDNEQFF. CDR3 DNA: TGTGCCAGCAGCTTGGGACTAGACAATGAGCAGTTCTTC.

The rearrangement joins TRBV5-4 to TRBJ1-2; TRBD1 matches at 9 bases. V was pared by 3 bases and J by 8 bases, with 5 bases of the junction left unmatched. The CDR3 is 13 amino acids. Germline loops: CDR1 SGHNT, CDR2 YYREEE (reference sequence). The CDR3 DNA sequence: TGTGCCAGCAGCTCGTGGACAGGGGAAGGCTACACCTTC. Its translation is CASSSWTGEGYTF.

CDR3 nucleotides: TGCGCCAGCAGTCTTATCCGGACAGCGAACACCGGGGAGCTGTTTTTT. Translating gives CASSLIRTANTGELFF. V and J are TRBV23-1 and TRBJ2-2, with a weak D call TRBD1 (6 bases). TRBV23-1 is designated an ORF whose function remains uncertain. This CDR3 contains 16 residues. Trimming shortened V by 4 bases and J by 0 bases, and 12 bases separated the two germline ends.

This clone was picked up one time. The chain links TRBV6-5 to TRBJ2-5, with 9 positions matching TRBD2. Losses at the gene ends were 2 bases for V and 5 bases for J; bases not matched to a gene: 6. Germline V gene lookup returns CDR1 MNHEY and CDR2 SVGAGI. The CDR3 contains 15 residues. The CDR3 loop reads CASSYQRGAGETQYF. The CDR3 DNA reads TGTGCCAGCAGTTACCAGCGGGGGGCAGGGGAGACCCAGTACTTC.

This clone was seen once. V is TRBV5-1 and J is TRBJ2-3; 8 bases match TRBD2. V gave up 0 bases and J gave up 5 bases; unmatched junction bases: 2. The CDR3 is 14 residues long. CDR1 and CDR2 from the germline V gene are SGHRS and YFSETQ. The CDR3 DNA reads TGCGCCAGCAGCTTGGTGGCGGGAGGAGATACGCAGTATTTT. Translated, it gives CASSLVAGGDTQYF.

This sequence joins TRBV5-1 and TRBJ2-5; D is unresolved. V dropped 0 bases and J dropped 3 bases, with 12 bases sitting between them. Germline CDR1 and CDR2: SGHRS and YFSETQ. The CDR3 consists of 15 residues. The CDR3 is CASSLGGSLKETQYF. The CDR3 DNA reads TGCGCCAGCAGCTTGGGTGGCAGTCTGAAAGAGACCCAGTACTTC. The entire variable domain, with the rest obtained from reference TRBV5-1 and TRBJ2-5, is as follows: KAGVTQTPRYLIKTRGQQVTLSCSPISGHRSVSWYQQTPGQGLQFLFEYFSETQRNKGNFPGRFSGRQFSNSRSEMNVSTLELGDSALYLCASSLGGSLKETQYFGPGTRLLVL.

This chain's CDR3 is CAGRTSYTDTQYF. The CDR3, as DNA: TGTGCCGGCAGGACTAGCTACACAGATACGCAGTATTTT. The V and J genes are TRBV30 and TRBJ2-3; 8 bases align to TRBD2. Trimming at V came to 8 bases and at J to 2 bases, leaving 6 bases not matched to a gene. This CDR3 is 13 amino acids long. The germline V gene has CDR1 GTSNPN and CDR2 SVGIG (reference sequence).

The chain links TRBV30 to TRBJ2-7, with 12 bases lining up with TRBD1. Germline CDR1 is GTSNPN and CDR2 is SVGIG (reference sequence). The V gene end was trimmed by 2 bases and the J gene end by 5 bases; junction bases not matched to a gene: 7. This CDR3 has 15 amino acids. The CDR3 loop is CAWSPGTGGMDEQYF. The DNA for the CDR3 is TGTGCCTGGAGTCCCGGGACAGGGGGCATGGACGAGCAGTACTTC.

About this clone itself: The limits of the CDR3 on the DNA are not certain, so only TCRdb's listed CDR3 is given. The V and J genes are TRBV28 and TRBJ2-7; the table's D gene call, TRBD2, was not cross checked with the DNA. The CDR3 has 15 amino acids, counting both end residues. Germline-derived CDR1 and CDR2 are MDHEN and SYDVKM. This CDR3 reads CASSSSGELSYEQYF.